A selection of T cell receptor beta chains follows, all from one sample in a study of blood T cell repertoires in COVID-19. Using immunoSEQ multiplex PCR, the repertoire was profiled, and TCRdb retains in-frame clones only, with some absent. The data show roughly 190,000 clones, about 93% seen once. Specimen: peripheral blood. The receptors were sampled from a young man with COVID-19, enrolled during active disease. The conserved cysteine and the conserved F or W are not part of the CDR3 here. A row's size may be missing; if present it is once, few, many or a size class.

j_call: TRBJ1-1; clone_size: -; v_call: TRBV13; cdr3_aa: ASSLGPAGDMTEAF
j_call: TRBJ1-1; clone_size: -; v_call: TRBV5-1; cdr3_aa: ASSFLQLNTEAF
j_call: TRBJ1-5; clone_size: -; v_call: TRBV6-1; cdr3_aa: ASSEAQALPDQPQH
j_call: TRBJ2-2; clone_size: -; v_call: TRBV18; cdr3_aa: ASSPLAEYKAELF
j_call: TRBJ2-1; clone_size: -; v_call: TRBV13; cdr3_aa: ASSLGTSGEDEQF
j_call: TRBJ1-6; clone_size: many; v_call: TRBV30; cdr3_aa: AWSFTGTGGYSPLH
j_call: TRBJ1-1; clone_size: -; v_call: TRBV7-3; cdr3_aa: ASSLPGNTEAF
j_call: TRBJ2-7; clone_size: -; v_call: TRBV7-9; cdr3_aa: ASSRTPRQGSDEQY
j_call: TRBJ2-7; clone_size: -; v_call: TRBV18; cdr3_aa: ASSPGRGGPYEQY
j_call: TRBJ1-2; clone_size: -; v_call: TRBV7-9; cdr3_aa: ASSLQGMLGYT
j_call: TRBJ1-3; clone_size: few; v_call: TRBV3-1/TRBV3-2; cdr3_aa: ASSQDRAGGNTIY
j_call: TRBJ2-5; clone_size: -; v_call: TRBV14; cdr3_aa: ASSQEWEETQY
j_call: TRBJ2-7; clone_size: -; v_call: TRBV6-1; cdr3_aa: ASSEGDRYVWASKY
j_call: TRBJ2-2; clone_size: once; v_call: TRBV5-1; cdr3_aa: ASSLDDSGELF
j_call: TRBJ2-3; clone_size: -; v_call: TRBV5-1; cdr3_aa: ASSSRPARGPDTQY
j_call: TRBJ1-6; clone_size: -; v_call: TRBV5-1; cdr3_aa: ASSLRGGGMNSPLH
j_call: TRBJ1-1; clone_size: -; v_call: TRBV5-1; cdr3_aa: ASSLLTAQGAEAF
j_call: TRBJ2-2; clone_size: -; v_call: TRBV6-1; cdr3_aa: ASSEAQQGSGELF
j_call: TRBJ2-3; clone_size: -; v_call: TRBV7-2; cdr3_aa: ASSLAWAGEGSDTQY
j_call: TRBJ1-2; clone_size: once; v_call: TRBV10-3; cdr3_aa: AISETLQGIINYGYT
j_call: TRBJ1-5; clone_size: -; v_call: TRBV2; cdr3_aa: ASSYGGQNQPQH
j_call: TRBJ2-1; clone_size: -; v_call: TRBV6-5; cdr3_aa: ASSPLGVAYNEQF
j_call: TRBJ1-4; clone_size: -; v_call: TRBV18; cdr3_aa: ASSPDREKLF
j_call: TRBJ1-4; clone_size: -; v_call: TRBV7-2; cdr3_aa: ASSPRGGSREKLF
j_call: TRBJ1-2; clone_size: -; v_call: TRBV9; cdr3_aa: ASSIRDRRT
j_call: TRBJ1-2; clone_size: once; v_call: TRBV10-3; cdr3_aa: AISDPTGKANYGYT
j_call: TRBJ1-5; clone_size: -; v_call: TRBV5-6; cdr3_aa: ASSFQGFNQPQH
j_call: TRBJ1-1; clone_size: once; v_call: TRBV4-1; cdr3_aa: ASSQAGSGGEGYTEAF
j_call: TRBJ1-1; clone_size: -; v_call: TRBV14; cdr3_aa: ASSQAGGEAF
j_call: TRBJ1-5; clone_size: -; v_call: TRBV19; cdr3_aa: ASSIGRDRGQH
j_call: TRBJ2-5; clone_size: once; v_call: TRBV21-1; cdr3_aa: ASSKVLAGQETQY
j_call: TRBJ1-2; clone_size: -; v_call: TRBV9; cdr3_aa: ASSKGGNYGYT
j_call: TRBJ1-1; clone_size: -; v_call: TRBV2; cdr3_aa: ASSGQYEAF
j_call: TRBJ1-2; clone_size: -; v_call: TRBV5-1; cdr3_aa: ASSPVGTEANYGYT
j_call: TRBJ1-1; clone_size: -; v_call: TRBV3-1/TRBV3-2; cdr3_aa: ASSQVYRAGIMNTEAF
j_call: TRBJ2-1; clone_size: once; v_call: TRBV12-5; cdr3_aa: ASGLWTGPNSYNEQF
j_call: TRBJ2-1; clone_size: -; v_call: TRBV25-1; cdr3_aa: ASSASSGGTYNEQF
j_call: TRBJ1-5; clone_size: -; v_call: TRBV4-1; cdr3_aa: ASSQDRGIPQPQH
j_call: TRBJ1-3; clone_size: -; v_call: TRBV7-9; cdr3_aa: ASSTSTAGNTIY
j_call: TRBJ2-3; clone_size: -; v_call: TRBV5-1; cdr3_aa: ASSLPAGGSGGPGRTDTQY
j_call: TRBJ1-1; clone_size: few; v_call: TRBV5-5; cdr3_aa: ASSSRDRTYTEAF
j_call: TRBJ1-2; clone_size: once; v_call: TRBV5-4; cdr3_aa: ASTRSLSTGGNYGYT
j_call: TRBJ1-1; clone_size: -; v_call: TRBV6-2/TRBV6-3; cdr3_aa: ASSYPQTGRTEAF
j_call: TRBJ2-3; clone_size: -; v_call: TRBV18; cdr3_aa: ASSLGLAMDTQY